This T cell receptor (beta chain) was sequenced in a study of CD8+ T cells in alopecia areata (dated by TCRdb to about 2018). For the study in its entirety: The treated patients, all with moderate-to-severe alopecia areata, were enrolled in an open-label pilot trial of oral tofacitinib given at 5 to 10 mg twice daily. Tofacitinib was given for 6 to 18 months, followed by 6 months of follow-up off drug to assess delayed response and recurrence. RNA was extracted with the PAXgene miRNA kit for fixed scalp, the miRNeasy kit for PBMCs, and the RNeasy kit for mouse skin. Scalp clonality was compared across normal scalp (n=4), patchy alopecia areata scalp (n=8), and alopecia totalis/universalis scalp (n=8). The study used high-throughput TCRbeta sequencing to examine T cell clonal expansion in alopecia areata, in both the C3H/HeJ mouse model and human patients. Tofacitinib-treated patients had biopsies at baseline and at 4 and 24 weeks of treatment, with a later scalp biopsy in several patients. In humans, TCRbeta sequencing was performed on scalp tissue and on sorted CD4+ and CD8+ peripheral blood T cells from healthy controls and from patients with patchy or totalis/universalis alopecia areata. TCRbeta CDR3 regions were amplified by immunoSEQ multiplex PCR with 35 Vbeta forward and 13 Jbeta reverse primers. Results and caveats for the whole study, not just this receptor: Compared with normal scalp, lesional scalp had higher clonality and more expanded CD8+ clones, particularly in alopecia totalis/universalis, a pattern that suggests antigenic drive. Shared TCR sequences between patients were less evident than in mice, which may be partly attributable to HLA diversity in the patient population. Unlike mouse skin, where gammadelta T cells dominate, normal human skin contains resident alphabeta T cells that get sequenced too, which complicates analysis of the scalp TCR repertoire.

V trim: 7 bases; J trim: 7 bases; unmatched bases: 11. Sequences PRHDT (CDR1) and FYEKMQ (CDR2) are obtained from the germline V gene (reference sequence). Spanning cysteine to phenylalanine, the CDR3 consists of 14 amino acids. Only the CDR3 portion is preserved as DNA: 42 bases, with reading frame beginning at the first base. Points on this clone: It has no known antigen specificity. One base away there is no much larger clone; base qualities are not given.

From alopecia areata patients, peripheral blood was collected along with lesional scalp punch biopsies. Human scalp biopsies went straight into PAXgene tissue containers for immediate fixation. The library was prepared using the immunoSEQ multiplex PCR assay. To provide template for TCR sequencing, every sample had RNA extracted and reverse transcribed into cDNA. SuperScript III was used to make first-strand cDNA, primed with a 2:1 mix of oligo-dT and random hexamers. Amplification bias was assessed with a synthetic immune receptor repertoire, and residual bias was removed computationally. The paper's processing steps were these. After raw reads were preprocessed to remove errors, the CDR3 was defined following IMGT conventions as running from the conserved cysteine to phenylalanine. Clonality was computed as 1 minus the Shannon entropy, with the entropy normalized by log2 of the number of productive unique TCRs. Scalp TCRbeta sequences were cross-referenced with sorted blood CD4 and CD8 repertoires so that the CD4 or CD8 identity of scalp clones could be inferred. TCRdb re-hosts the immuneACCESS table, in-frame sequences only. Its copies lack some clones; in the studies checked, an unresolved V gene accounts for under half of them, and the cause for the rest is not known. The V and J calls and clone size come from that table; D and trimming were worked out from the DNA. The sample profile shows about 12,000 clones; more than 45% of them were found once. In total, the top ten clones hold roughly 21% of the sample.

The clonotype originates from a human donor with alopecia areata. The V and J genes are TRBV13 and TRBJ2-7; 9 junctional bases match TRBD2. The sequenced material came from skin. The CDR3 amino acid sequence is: CASTVFPGLAEQYF. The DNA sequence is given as TGTGCCAGCACCGTATTCCCCGGACTAGCGGAGCAGTACTTC.